Shown below are 26 T cell receptor beta chains from a single sample sequenced in a study of blood T cell repertoires in COVID-19. Assay: immunoSEQ multiplex PCR; the TCRdb copy retains only in-frame clones and omits some. The sample holds 220,000 or so clones, roughly 84% seen once. Specimen: PBMCs or T cells enriched from blood (not recorded which). These receptors were collected from a woman between 40 and 50 years old who had recovered from COVID-19.

The V and J genes are TRBV2 and TRBJ2-7; D is perhaps TRBD2 (6 bases). In germline, CDR1 is SNHLY, CDR2 FYNNEI. V was pared by 2 bases and J by 6 bases, with 11 bases between. This CDR3 is 13 amino acids long. The CDR3 here is CASSESGVFEQYV. The CDR3 DNA sequence: TGTGCCAGCAGTGAATCGGGGGTGTTCGAGCAGTACGTC.

The V and J genes are TRBV5-6 and TRBJ2-1, with 10 bases aligning to TRBD2. The CDR3 covers 16 residues. Germline CDR1 is SGHDT and CDR2 is YYEEEE. Germline trimming cut 1 base from V and 7 bases from J; bases unmatched to any gene: 8. The CDR3 loop reads CASSLLSGRARNEQFF. CDR3 sequence (DNA): TGTGCCAGCAGCTTGTTAAGCGGGAGGGCCAGGAATGAGCAGTTCTTC.

The genes are TRBV18 and TRBJ2-7; D possibly corresponds to TRBD2 (5 bases). Germline CDR1 is KGHSH and CDR2 is LQKENI. The V gene lost 6 bases and the J gene lost 7 bases, with 19 bases spanning the gap. The CDR3 is made up of 14 amino acids. This chain's CDR3 is CASSPVFSPGEQYV. CDR3 in DNA: TGTGCCAGCTCGCCCGTGTTCTCTCCGGGGGAGCAGTACGTC.

This clone came up a few times. The CDR3 coding sequence is TGCGCCAGCAGCTTGGAGGGGGTAAAACTGTTTTTT. Its translation is CASSLEGVKLFF. This chain joins TRBV5-1 and TRBJ1-4, with D perhaps TRBD1 (6 bases). The V gene's germline CDR1 is SGHRS and CDR2 YFSETQ. The V and J ends lost 0 bases and 10 bases respectively, with 7 bases between them. The CDR3 is 12 amino acids.

The CDR3 DNA reads TGTGCCAGCAGCCCCGCGGGTAGCAATCAGCCCCAGCATTTT. Translation gives CASSPAGSNQPQHF. The chain uses TRBV6-4 and TRBJ1-5, with D unclear. The CDR3 runs 14 residues. Germline CDR1 MRHNA, CDR2 SNTAGT. V shed 6 bases and J shed 0 bases, with 9 bases lying between them.

The chain combines TRBV9 with TRBJ2-6, with a possible D match to TRBD2 (7 bases). The CDR3 runs 17 residues. Germline CDR1 is SGDLS and CDR2 is YYNGEE. V was shortened by 4 bases and J by 1 base, with 15 bases between the two germline ends. CDR3 protein: CASSRGGPLSGANVLTF. The CDR3 nucleotides are TGTGCCAGCAGCCGCGGGGGCCCTCTTTCTGGGGCCAACGTCCTGACTTTC.

CDR3 nucleotide sequence: TGTGCCAGCAGCCATGGCGGGAGGGCCGCCGGGGAGCTGTTTTTT. Protein product: CASSHGGRAAGELFF. V gene TRBV3-1 (or the pseudogene TRBV3-2) combines with J gene TRBJ2-2, with 9 bases matching TRBD2. Germline V lookup: CDR1 LGHDT, CDR2 YNNKEL (reference sequence). CDR3 length: 15 amino acids. With 3 bases clipped from V and 6 bases from J, the junction kept 5 bases outside the gene matches.

This chain joins TRBV24-1 and TRBJ1-2; 8 bases fit TRBD1. The germline V gene has CDR1 KGHDR and CDR2 SFDVKD. Germline trimming cut 4 bases from V and 9 bases from J; bases unmatched to any gene: 3. The CDR3 contains 12 residues. CDR3: CATSDRTGSYTF. The DNA of the CDR3 is TGTGCCACCAGTGACCGGACAGGGAGCTACACCTTC.

The chain couples TRBV18 to TRBJ2-7; 10 bases align to TRBD1. From germline, CDR1 is KGHSH and CDR2 LQKENI. V shed 4 bases, J shed 2 bases, and the junction held 5 bases outside the gene matches. This CDR3 is built from 15 residues. The CDR3 reads CASSLGQGKTYEQYF. The CDR3 DNA follows: TGTGCCAGCTCACTGGGACAGGGGAAAACCTACGAGCAGTACTTC.

V usage is TRBV6-5 and J usage is TRBJ2-5; 8 bases line up with TRBD2. This CDR3 spans 16 amino acids. V shed 0 bases and J 1 base; nucleotides not matched to a gene: 4. CDR1 MNHEY and CDR2 SVGAGI come from the germline V gene. The CDR3 DNA reads TGTGCCAGCAGTTACTCGGGACTAGTAGGCCAAGAGACCCAGTACTTC. This translates into CASSYSGLVGQETQYF.

The gene calls are TRBV27 and TRBJ1-2; a weak D match, TRBD1 (6 bases). V lost 5 bases to trimming and J lost 5 bases, with 21 bases between them. The CDR3 is 16 amino acids. From germline, CDR1 is MNHEY and CDR2 SMNVEV (reference sequence). This CDR3 reads CASSQLSSGTKYGYTF. The CDR3 coding sequence is TGTGCCAGCAGTCAATTATCGTCCGGGACAAAATATGGCTACACCTTC.

The V and J genes are TRBV7-2 and TRBJ1-6; D unresolved. Germline loops: CDR1 SGHTA, CDR2 FQGNSA. Deletions cut 6 bases from V and 10 bases from J, with 13 bases between. The CDR3 is made up of 13 amino acids. The CDR3, as DNA: TGTGCCAGCAGTAACTCCGAGAGGTCACCCCTCCACTTT. Its protein is CASSNSERSPLHF.

This clone was detected only a few times. The V call is TRBV5-1, the J call TRBJ1-2; TRBD1 agrees at 7 bases. The J segment lost 7 bases and the V segment lost 4 bases, leaving 4 bases of the junction unmatched. Germline values: CDR1 SGHRS, CDR2 YFSETQ. The CDR3 is made up of 12 amino acids. CDR3 amino acids: CASSVNRGGYTF. As DNA, the CDR3 is TGCGCCAGCAGCGTAAACAGGGGTGGCTACACCTTC.

This rearrangement joins TRBV5-1 to TRBJ2-1; D unresolved. V dropped 2 bases and J dropped 0 bases, with 6 bases sitting between them. This CDR3 has 14 residues. CDR1 SGHRS and CDR2 YFSETQ come from the germline V gene. CDR3 bases: TGCGCCAGCAGCTTAAAGAGCTCCTACAATGAGCAGTTCTTC. Residues: CASSLKSSYNEQFF.

The CDR3 DNA reads as TGTGCCAGCACCCGGTGCGGAGCCACCTTC. Protein sequence: CASTRCGATF. The V call is TRBV21-1, the J call TRBJ1-2. TRBV21-1 is a recognized pseudogene. The CDR3 consists of 10 residues.

This clone was counted only a few times. The chain carries TRBV25-1 and TRBJ1-6, with TRBD1 matching 7 bases. Germline V CDR1 and CDR2: MGHDK, SYGVNS. V lost 6 bases to trimming and J lost 11 bases; unmatched junction nucleotides: 7. This CDR3 is 13 amino acids long. CDR3 protein: CASSRNRGAPLHF. In DNA form, the CDR3 reads TGTGCCAGCAGCCGGAACAGGGGAGCACCCCTCCACTTT.

This sequence joins TRBV29-1 and TRBJ1-3; D unclear. The CDR3 contains 17 residues. Germline V CDR1 and CDR2: SQVTM, ANQGSEA. Trimming left V 4 bases short and J 3 bases short, with 22 bases between. CDR3: CSVVKCWRIRIGNTIYF. CDR3 coding DNA: TGCAGCGTTGTCAAATGCTGGCGGATAAGAATTGGAAACACCATATATTTT.

This clone was counted between two and nine times. The rearrangement uses TRBV7-8 and TRBJ1-2, with D unclear. The length of the CDR3 is 16 residues. The V gene's germline CDR1 is SGHVS and CDR2 FQNEAQ. V shed 5 bases and J shed 0 bases, with 16 bases lying between them. The CDR3, as DNA: TGTGCCAGCAGCCCGACGCCCAGGATAACTAACTATGGCTACACCTTC. Its protein is CASSPTPRITNYGYTF.

This clone was counted a single time. The chain recombines TRBV28 with TRBJ1-5, with a tentative D call TRBD1 (5 bases). CDR1 is MDHEN and CDR2 is SYDVKM in the germline V gene. Trimming cost V 4 bases and J 1 base, with 20 bases left between them. The CDR3 is 18 residues long. The CDR3 is CASSSYIPVQVSNQPQHF. In DNA form, the CDR3 reads TGTGCCAGCAGTTCCTACATACCGGTACAGGTGAGCAATCAGCCCCAGCATTTT.

The CDR3 loop reads CAWSIPTGGSPLHF. The CDR3 region has the DNA TGTGCCTGGAGTATCCCGACAGGGGGCTCACCCCTCCACTTT. This chain uses TRBV30 with TRBJ1-6; 10 nucleotides match TRBD1. The CDR3 runs to 14 residues. In germline, CDR1 is GTSNPN, CDR2 SVGIG (reference sequence). J lost 10 bases, V lost 2 bases, and 5 bases had no gene match.

CDR3 coding DNA: TGCGCCAGCAGCTTCGGGGTTCTTAACTATGGCTACACCTTC. It encodes CASSFGVLNYGYTF. The chain carries TRBV5-1 and TRBJ1-2; D unclear. Germline V gene data show CDR1 as SGHRS and CDR2 as YFSETQ. V was trimmed by 2 bases and J by 1 base, leaving 9 bases between them. The length of the CDR3 is 14 residues.

The sample holds one count of this clone. This chain joins TRBV30 and TRBJ2-2, with unresolved D. V was cut by 4 bases and J by 0 bases, with 12 bases left in between. The germline CDR1 and CDR2 sequences are GTSNPN and SVGIG (reference sequence). This CDR3 comprises 15 residues. CDR3 bases: TGTGCCTGGAATAATCCCAGCGCGAACACCGGGGAGCTGTTTTTT. Translated: CAWNNPSANTGELFF.

This chain uses TRBV2 with TRBJ2-7; TRBD2 matches at 12 bases. In germline, CDR1 is SNHLY, CDR2 FYNNEI. This CDR3 is 15 amino acids long. Germline trimming cut 7 bases from V and 2 bases from J; bases unmatched to any gene: 6. The CDR3 region is CASTSSGRAPYEQYF. DNA for the CDR3: TGTGCCAGCACATCTAGCGGGAGGGCCCCCTACGAGCAGTACTTC.

This clone was seen once. The rearrangement joins TRBV18 to TRBJ2-7, with 9 nucleotides matching TRBD2. Per germline, CDR1 KGHSH and CDR2 LQKENI. This CDR3 has 14 amino acids. V shed 4 bases and J 3 bases; nucleotides not matched to a gene: 4. In DNA, the CDR3 is TGTGCCAGCTCACTAGGGACTAGCAGCTACGAGCAGTACTTC. Protein: CASSLGTSSYEQYF.

This chain links TRBV3-1 (or the pseudogene TRBV3-2) with TRBJ1-4; TRBD1 matches at 11 bases. The CDR3 extends over 15 amino acids. After removal of 4 bases from V and 7 bases from J, the junction contained 5 bases not matched to a gene. Germline V gene lookup returns CDR1 LGHDT and CDR2 YNNKEL (reference sequence). The CDR3 sequence: CASSPSGTGGEKLFF. The CDR3 coding sequence is TGTGCCAGCAGCCCATCCGGGACAGGGGGTGAAAAACTGTTTTTT.

The rearrangement links TRBV28 to TRBJ2-7, with 10 nucleotides matching TRBD1. Germline V gene lookup returns CDR1 MDHEN and CDR2 SYDVKM. V was pared by 8 bases and J by 3 bases, with 7 bases of the junction left unmatched. The CDR3 consists of 14 residues. The CDR3 DNA reads as TGTGCCAGCCGGGGGAGGACAGGGGGCTACGAGCAGTACTTC. Its protein product is CASRGRTGGYEQYF.